This is a list of T cell receptor beta chains from one sample in a study of spatial heterogeneity in lung cancer. TCRdb called the 5' RACE reads again in MiXCR, with one record for every CDR3 protein. The profile covers roughly 9,800 distinct CDR3 sequences, with 4.5% to 6% appearing a single time and 25% to 30% taken by the ten largest. The sample in question was PBMCs, obtained at surgery. The receptors originated from a male donor with early-stage non-small cell lung cancer. CDR3s include the opening cysteine and the closing phenylalanine or tryptophan. D genes are given only for firm matches. Not every row has a clone size; where given, it reads once, few, many or a size class.

d_call,j_call,v_call,clone_size,cdr3_aa,cdr3_nt
TRBD2,TRBJ2-3,TRBV6-6,many,CASSYGGGPSTDTQYF,TGTGCCAGCAGTTACGGCGGGGGGCCTAGCACAGATACGCAGTATTTT
TRBD1,TRBJ1-4,TRBV29-1,many,CSVQSGGREKLFF,TGCAGCGTTCAATCAGGGGGTCGGGAAAAACTGTTTTTT
NA,TRBJ1-3,TRBV7-9,many,CASSNSEREAGNTIYF,TGTGCCAGCAGCAACTCGGAAAGGGAGGCTGGAAACACCATATATTTT
NA,TRBJ2-1,TRBV29-1,many,CSVQTYYGNEQFF,TGCAGCGTTCAAACCTATTACGGGAATGAGCAGTTCTTC
TRBD1,TRBJ2-2,TRBV20-1,NA,CSVAGQGNTGELFF,TGCAGTGTCGCTGGACAGGGGAACACCGGGGAGCTGTTTTTT
TRBD1,TRBJ1-1,TRBV12-3/TRBV12-4,medium-sized,CASSVLTGEDTEAFF,TGTGCCAGCAGTGTCTTGACAGGGGAGGACACTGAAGCTTTCTTT
TRBD2,TRBJ2-7,TRBV19,many,CASSMGPSGSSYEQYF,TGTGCCAGTAGTATGGGTCCTAGCGGGAGCTCCTACGAGCAGTACTTC
NA,TRBJ1-5,TRBV2,many,CASRAGTNQPQHF,TGTGCCAGCAGGGCCGGGACCAATCAGCCCCAGCATTTT
NA,TRBJ2-4,TRBV14,medium-sized,CASSPGVLGKNIQYF,TGTGCCAGCAGCCCAGGGGTTTTGGGCAAAAACATTCAGTACTTC
TRBD2,TRBJ2-7,TRBV7-9,many,CASSLAGLALGGYEQYF,TGTGCCAGCAGCTTAGCCGGACTAGCACTCGGGGGTTACGAGCAGTACTTC
TRBD1,TRBJ2-1,TRBV7-9,many,CASSLGLGRGNQREQFF,TGTGCCAGCAGCTTAGGATTAGGCAGGGGGAATCAACGGGAGCAGTTCTTC
TRBD2,TRBJ2-3,TRBV2,few,CASSEALRSGGGDTQYF,TGTGCCAGCAGTGAAGCGCTTCGTAGCGGGGGAGGAGATACGCAGTATTTT
NA,TRBJ1-1,TRBV7-2,NA,CASSSSRNSQAFF,TGTGCCAGCAGCTCCAGCCGAAACAGTCAAGCTTTCTTT
NA,TRBJ2-7,TRBV12-3/TRBV12-4,many,CASSWGGEQYF,TGTGCCAGCAGTTGGGGCGGGGAGCAGTACTTC
NA,TRBJ1-1,TRBV11-2,many,CASSRGLLNTEAFF,TGTGCCAGCAGTCGGGGGCTCTTGAACACTGAAGCTTTCTTT
TRBD1,TRBJ2-7,TRBV9,many,CASSPSDRAHEQYF,TGTGCCAGCAGCCCCTCGGACAGGGCCCACGAGCAGTACTTC